Ten or more counts support the clone carrying this T cell receptor (beta chain). V shed 0 bases and J shed 5 bases, with 13 bases lying between them. This CDR3 has 14 residues. The V gene's germline CDR1 is DFQATT and CDR2 SNEGSKA (reference sequence). The data derive from a study of T cells in Graves' hyperthyroidism and ophthalmopathy. Participants, patients aged 18 to 65, had newly diagnosed hyperthyroidism with a duration under 2 months. Fresh peripheral blood, approximately 9.7 ml, was the source of the PBMCs. What was amplified from RNA transcripts were TCR beta CDR3 regions. TCR CDR3 underwent first-round RT-PCR with the HTBI primer set. A single record per CDR3 protein comes from TCRdb applying MiXCR to the multiplex PCR reads. The sample records some 370,000 distinct CDR3 sequences, about 17% being singletons.

This receptor was identified in a woman aged 30 to 39 with Graves' hyperthyroidism that later progressed to Graves' ophthalmopathy. Sample: blood. J is TRBJ2-5 and V is TRBV20-1; D uncertain. For the CDR3, the DNA is TGCAGTGCTAGAGATTTCCTGGTCCGCGAGACCCAGTACTTC. Its protein product is CSARDFLVRETQYF.